The 18 T cell receptor beta chains given below trace back to one sample, sequenced in a study of blood T cell repertoires in COVID-19. The repertoire was sequenced with immunoSEQ multiplex PCR; TCRdb's copy has only in-frame clones and lacks some. The repertoire consists of around 160,000 clones, with 65% to 85% occurring once and the leading ten covering 13%. The sequenced material came from PBMCs or T cells enriched from blood (not recorded which). The receptor set was obtained from a woman aged 55-75 years who had recovered from COVID-19.

This chain connects TRBV5-1 to TRBJ2-7; 10 nucleotides align to TRBD1. Germline V gene sequence: CDR1 SGHRS, CDR2 YFSETQ. The CDR3 has 14 amino acids. The J segment lost 4 bases and the V segment lost 3 bases, leaving 4 bases of the junction unmatched. The CDR3 loop reads CASSSPGQGYEQYF. The CDR3 DNA is TGCGCCAGCAGCTCTCCGGGACAGGGGTACGAGCAGTACTTC.

The chain couples TRBV10-3 to TRBJ2-1, with 9 bases that match TRBD2. The CDR3 runs 15 residues. From germline, CDR1 is ENHRY and CDR2 SYGVKD. J gave up 0 bases and V 8 bases, and 5 bases lay outside the gene matches. The CDR3 loop reads CAIANSGSSYNEQFF. In DNA form, the CDR3 reads TGTGCCATCGCGAATAGCGGGAGCTCCTACAATGAGCAGTTCTTC.

The chain joins TRBV2 to TRBJ2-3, with 9 bases fitting TRBD2. J was trimmed by 1 base and V by 8 bases; bases with no gene match: 4. Per germline, CDR1 SNHLY and CDR2 FYNNEI. CDR3 length: 14 amino acids. The CDR3 region is CASLLAGRTDTQYF. The CDR3 region has the DNA TGTGCCAGCTTGCTAGCGGGACGCACAGATACGCAGTATTTT. Full variable domain (outside the CDR3, taken from reference TRBV2 and TRBJ2-3): EPEVTQTPSHQVTQMGQEVILRCVPISNHLYFYWYRQILGQKVEFLVSFYNNEISEKSEIFDDQFSVERPDGSNFTLKIRSTKLEDSAMYFCASLLAGRTDTQYFGPGTRLTVL.

The V and J genes are TRBV7-9 and TRBJ2-4; TRBD1 matches at 8 bases. There are 13 residues in the CDR3. V lost 5 bases to trimming and J lost 6 bases; unmatched junction nucleotides: 3. Germline values: CDR1 SEHNR, CDR2 FQNEAQ (reference sequence). The CDR3: CASSPDRVNIQYF. The CDR3 region has the DNA TGTGCCAGCAGCCCGGACAGGGTAAACATTCAGTACTTC.

This chain uses TRBV7-2 with TRBJ1-2; 7 bases are a match to TRBD1. In germline, CDR1 is SGHTA, CDR2 FQGNSA. The CDR3 is 13 amino acids. J lost 8 bases, V lost 6 bases, and 9 bases had no gene match. CDR3 nucleotides: TGTGCCAGCAGGTCTACAGGGGATCACGGCTACACCTTC. Translation: CASRSTGDHGYTF. The complete variable domain, with remaining parts taken from reference TRBV7-2 and TRBJ1-2, reads GAGVSQSPSNKVTEKGKDVELRCDPISGHTALYWYRQSLGQGLEFLIYFQGNSAPDKSGLPSDRFSAERTGGSVSTLTIQRTQQEDSAVYLCASRSTGDHGYTFGSGTRLTVV.

The chain has TRBV25-1 and TRBJ1-5; D ambiguous. CDR3 length: 13 amino acids. Trimming stripped 3 bases from V and 7 bases from J, with 10 bases between. CDR1 MGHDK and CDR2 SYGVNS come from the germline V gene. CDR3 protein: CASSEVGGQPQHF. The CDR3, as DNA: TGTGCCAGCAGTGAGGTAGGAGGGCAGCCCCAGCATTTT.

The J gene is TRBJ1-1, the V gene TRBV6-5; the match to TRBD1 covers 7 bases. This CDR3 comprises 15 residues. The V gene end was trimmed by 0 bases and the J gene end by 0 bases; junction bases not matched to a gene: 1. Germline-derived CDR1 and CDR2 are MNHEY and SVGAGI. The CDR3 here is CASSYSGQLNTEAFF. The CDR3 coding sequence is TGTGCCAGCAGTTACTCGGGACAGTTGAACACTGAAGCTTTCTTT.

The gene calls are TRBV19 and TRBJ1-2; TRBD1 agrees at 7 bases. Germline CDR1 LNHDA, CDR2 SQIVND (reference sequence). The CDR3 loop spans 12 amino acids. The junction had 2 bases not matched to a gene; V was cut back by 4 bases and J by 6 bases. CDR3 in amino acids: CASSTTGDGYTF. The CDR3 bases are TGTGCCAGTAGTACTACAGGGGATGGCTACACCTTC. Drawing the rest from reference TRBV19 and TRBJ1-2, the complete variable domain is DGGITQSPKYLFRKEGQNVTLSCEQNLNHDAMYWYRQDPGQGLRLIYYSQIVNDFQKGDIAEGYSVSREKKESFPLTVTSAQKNPTAFYLCASSTTGDGYTFGSGTRLTVV.

The CDR3 is CASKDRGSYNEQFF. CDR3 in DNA: TGTGCCAGCAAGGACAGGGGTAGTTACAATGAGCAGTTCTTC. The V gene is TRBV2, the J gene TRBJ2-1, with 9 bases that match TRBD1. Per germline, CDR1 SNHLY and CDR2 FYNNEI. V lost 7 bases, J lost 4 bases, and 5 bases stayed unmatched. CDR3 size: 14 residues.

The V and J genes are TRBV4-1 and TRBJ2-7, with 15 bases matching TRBD2. The CDR3 loop spans 15 amino acids. CDR1 and CDR2 from the germline V gene are MGHRA and YSYEKL. With 4 bases clipped from V and 4 bases from J, the junction kept 2 bases outside the gene matches. The chain's CDR3 is CASSPGLAGGYEQYF. In nucleotides, the CDR3 is TGCGCCAGCAGCCCCGGACTAGCGGGGGGGTACGAGCAGTACTTC.

The CDR3 loop reads CASSLSGANGYTF. In DNA form, the CDR3 reads TGTGCCAGCAGTTTATCAGGGGCGAATGGCTACACCTTC. This sequence joins TRBV12-3 or TRBV12-4 and TRBJ1-2; TRBD1 might be the D (6 bases). This CDR3 is 13 amino acids long. V lost 2 bases and J lost 6, with 10 bases in between.

This clone is a singleton in its sample. The chain is built from TRBV7-7 and TRBJ2-1; 10 bases line up with TRBD2. Trimming cost V 2 bases and J 8 bases; bases outside gene matches: 6. This CDR3 comprises 15 residues. Germline V gives CDR1 SSHAT, CDR2 FNYEAQ (reference sequence). The CDR3 DNA reads as TGTGCCAGCAGCTTAAGGTTAGCGGGAGGTTATGAGCAGTTCTTC. Its translation is CASSLRLAGGYEQFF.

The V gene is TRBV18, the J gene TRBJ1-1, with D possibly being TRBD1 (5 bases). This CDR3 contains 14 residues. The germline V gene has CDR1 KGHSH and CDR2 LQKENI. V lost 3 bases and J lost 1, with 9 bases in between. In DNA, the CDR3 is TGTGCCAGCTCACCCAGGGCAGAGAACACTGAAGCTTTCTTT. It codes for CASSPRAENTEAFF. The whole variable domain, remainder taken from reference TRBV18 and TRBJ1-1, is NAGVMQNPRHLVRRRGQEARLRCSPMKGHSHVYWYRQLPEEGLKFMVYLQKENIIDESGMPKERFSAEFPKEGPSILRIQQVVRGDSAAYFCASSPRAENTEAFFGQGTRLTVV.

The J gene is TRBJ2-5, the V gene TRBV30; 8 bases align to TRBD1. The CDR3 runs to 12 residues. Losses at the gene ends were 4 bases for V and 3 bases for J; bases not matched to a gene: 1. Germline V gives CDR1 GTSNPN, CDR2 SVGIG (reference sequence). In nucleotides, the CDR3 is TGTGCCTGGAACAGGGGGGAAGAGACCCAGTACTTC. This gives the protein CAWNRGEETQYF.

This chain joins TRBV19 and TRBJ1-4, with D hard to call. V was clipped by 9 bases and J by 2 bases, with 16 bases between them. The CDR3 has 15 residues. CDR1 LNHDA and CDR2 SQIVND come from the germline V gene (reference sequence). The CDR3 region has the DNA TGTGCCAGGCCGCCGGGAGCGCCGACTAATGAAAAACTGTTTTTT. It encodes CARPPGAPTNEKLFF. The full variable domain, rest sourced from reference TRBV19 and TRBJ1-4, is DGGITQSPKYLFRKEGQNVTLSCEQNLNHDAMYWYRQDPGQGLRLIYYSQIVNDFQKGDIAEGYSVSREKKESFPLTVTSAQKNPTAFYLCARPPGAPTNEKLFFGSGTQLSVL.

This chain uses TRBV5-1 with TRBJ1-1; D is possibly TRBD1 (6 bases). Germline V gene lookup returns CDR1 SGHRS and CDR2 YFSETQ. This CDR3 contains 14 residues. V was cut by 4 bases and J by 3 bases, with 13 bases left in between. In DNA, the CDR3 is TGCGCCAGCAGCCCGGGGGGCCTCGACACTGAAGCTTTCTTT. As protein: CASSPGGLDTEAFF.

The gene calls are TRBV5-1 and TRBJ2-5; 8 nucleotides match TRBD1. V dropped 4 bases and J dropped 4; count of bases not matched to a gene: 9. Per the germline V gene, CDR1 is SGHRS and CDR2 is YFSETQ. The CDR3 extends over 15 amino acids. CDR3 in DNA: TGCGCCAGCAGCCCCTCCGGGACAGGCGCAGAGACCCAGTACTTC. Translated, it gives CASSPSGTGAETQYF.

This clone was seen only once. The rearrangement uses TRBV30 and TRBJ2-3; possibly TRBD2 for D (5 bases). This CDR3 comprises 15 residues. Trimming took off 0 bases at V and 1 base at J, with 11 bases between the two ends. The germline V gene has CDR1 GTSNPN and CDR2 SVGIG (reference sequence). Here the CDR3 reads CAWSVGGSGTDTQYF. CDR3 in DNA: TGTGCCTGGAGTGTAGGCGGGTCAGGCACAGATACGCAGTATTTT.